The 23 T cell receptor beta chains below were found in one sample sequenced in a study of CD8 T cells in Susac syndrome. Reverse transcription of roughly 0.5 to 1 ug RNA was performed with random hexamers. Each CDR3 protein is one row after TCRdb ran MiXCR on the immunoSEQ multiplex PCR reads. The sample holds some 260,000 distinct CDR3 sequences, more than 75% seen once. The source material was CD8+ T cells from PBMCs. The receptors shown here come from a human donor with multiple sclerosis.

CDR3 loop: CASSPGVGTGGHEQYF. CDR3 nucleotides: TGTGCCAGCAGCCCGGGGGTTGGGACAGGGGGCCACGAGCAGTACTTC. The chain employs TRBV27 and TRBJ2-7, with 12 bases fitting TRBD1. In germline, CDR1 is MNHEY, CDR2 SMNVEV (reference sequence). CDR3 length: 16 residues. Losses at the gene ends were 6 bases for V and 5 bases for J; bases not matched to a gene: 11.

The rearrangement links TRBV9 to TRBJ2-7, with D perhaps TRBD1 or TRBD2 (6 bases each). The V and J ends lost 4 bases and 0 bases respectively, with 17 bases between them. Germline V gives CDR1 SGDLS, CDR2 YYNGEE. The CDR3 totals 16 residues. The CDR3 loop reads CASSPPTGAGSYEQYF. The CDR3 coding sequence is TGTGCCAGCAGCCCCCCGACGGGGGCCGGCTCCTACGAGCAGTACTTC.

The CDR3 is CSVLDRGTYEQYF. The CDR3 nucleotides are TGCAGCGTTCTAGACAGGGGAACCTACGAGCAGTACTTC. This chain uses TRBV29-1 with TRBJ2-7; 8 positions agree with TRBD1. CDR1 and CDR2 (germline): SQVTM, ANQGSEA. This CDR3 contains 13 residues. V shed 5 bases, J shed 2 bases, and the junction held 5 bases outside the gene matches.

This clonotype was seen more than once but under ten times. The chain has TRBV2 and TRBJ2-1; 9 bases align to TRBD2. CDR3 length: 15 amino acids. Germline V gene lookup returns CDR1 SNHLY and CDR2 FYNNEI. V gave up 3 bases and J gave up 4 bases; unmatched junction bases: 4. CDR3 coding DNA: TGTGCCAGCAGTGATGGCCTAGCGGGGTACAATGAGCAGTTCTTC. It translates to CASSDGLAGYNEQFF.

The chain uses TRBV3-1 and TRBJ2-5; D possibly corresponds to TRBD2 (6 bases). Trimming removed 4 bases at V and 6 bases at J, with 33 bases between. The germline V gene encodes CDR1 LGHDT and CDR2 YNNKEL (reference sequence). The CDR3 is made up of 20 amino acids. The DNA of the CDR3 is TGTGCCAGCAGCCTCTCCGGGAGACCAATTCCACGGAGGGAGTTAAAGACCCAGTACTTC. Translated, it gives CASSLSGRPIPRRELKTQYF.

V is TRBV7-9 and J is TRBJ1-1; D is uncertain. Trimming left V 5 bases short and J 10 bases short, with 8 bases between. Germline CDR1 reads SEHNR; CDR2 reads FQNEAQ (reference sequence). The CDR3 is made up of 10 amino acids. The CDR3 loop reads CASSARGAFF. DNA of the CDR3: TGTGCCAGCAGCGCCCGGGGAGCTTTCTTT.

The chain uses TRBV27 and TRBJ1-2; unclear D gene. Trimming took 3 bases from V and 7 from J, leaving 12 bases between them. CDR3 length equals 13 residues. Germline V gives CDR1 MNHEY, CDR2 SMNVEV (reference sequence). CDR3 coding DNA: TGTGCCAGCAGTTTGACATTGGCTAGTGGCTACACCTTC. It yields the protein CASSLTLASGYTF.

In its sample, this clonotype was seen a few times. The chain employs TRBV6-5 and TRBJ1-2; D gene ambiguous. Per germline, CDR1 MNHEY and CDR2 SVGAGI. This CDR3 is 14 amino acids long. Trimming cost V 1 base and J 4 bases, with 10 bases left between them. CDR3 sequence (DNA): TGTGCCAGCAGTTACTTCTGGGGAGTCTATGGCTACACCTTC. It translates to CASSYFWGVYGYTF.

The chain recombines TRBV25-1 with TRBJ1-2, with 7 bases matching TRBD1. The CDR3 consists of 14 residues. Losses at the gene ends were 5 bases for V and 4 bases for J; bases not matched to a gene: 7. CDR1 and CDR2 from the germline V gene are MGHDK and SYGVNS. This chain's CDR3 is CASSPTGAGYGYTF. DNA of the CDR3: TGTGCCAGCAGTCCTACAGGGGCGGGCTATGGCTACACCTTC.

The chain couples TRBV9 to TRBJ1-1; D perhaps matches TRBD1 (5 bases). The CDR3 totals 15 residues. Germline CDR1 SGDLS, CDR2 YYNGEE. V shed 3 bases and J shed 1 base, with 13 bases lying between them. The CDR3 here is CASSERGRPNTEAFF. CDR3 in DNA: TGTGCCAGCAGCGAGAGGGGACGGCCGAACACTGAAGCTTTCTTT.

The CDR3 here is CSATPWVGSYNEQFF. Written as DNA, the CDR3 is TGCAGTGCTACCCCCTGGGTAGGATCCTACAATGAGCAGTTCTTC. The chain joins TRBV20-1 to TRBJ2-1; D unclear. The CDR3 sequence is 15 residues long. CDR1 and CDR2 from the germline V gene are DFQATT and SNEGSKA (reference sequence). The V end lost 4 bases, the J end lost 1 base, and 14 bases lay between the germline ends.

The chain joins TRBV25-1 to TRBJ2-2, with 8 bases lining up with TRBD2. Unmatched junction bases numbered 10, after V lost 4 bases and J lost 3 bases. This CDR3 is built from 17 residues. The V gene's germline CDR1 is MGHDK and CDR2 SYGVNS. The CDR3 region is CASSGPFSGADTGELFF. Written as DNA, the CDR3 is TGTGCCAGCAGTGGGCCCTTTAGCGGGGCTGACACCGGGGAGCTGTTTTTT.

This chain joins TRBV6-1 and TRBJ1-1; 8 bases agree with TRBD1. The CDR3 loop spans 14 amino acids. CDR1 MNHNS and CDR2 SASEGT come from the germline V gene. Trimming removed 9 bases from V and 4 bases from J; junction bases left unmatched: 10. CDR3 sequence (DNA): TGTGCCAGTAGGACAGGGACAGTGAGCACTGAAGCTTTCTTT. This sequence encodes CASRTGTVSTEAFF.

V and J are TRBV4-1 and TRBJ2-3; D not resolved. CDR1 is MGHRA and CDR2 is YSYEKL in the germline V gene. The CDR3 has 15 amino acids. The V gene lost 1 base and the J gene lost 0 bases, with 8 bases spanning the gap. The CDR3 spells CASSQVPASTDTQYF. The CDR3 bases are TGCGCCAGCAGCCAAGTGCCAGCCAGCACAGATACGCAGTATTTT.

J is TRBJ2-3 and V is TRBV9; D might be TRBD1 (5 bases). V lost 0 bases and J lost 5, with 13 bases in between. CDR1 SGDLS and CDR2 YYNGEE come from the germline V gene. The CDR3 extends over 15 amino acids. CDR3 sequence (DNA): TGTGCCAGCAGCGTAGATGCACAGGACGGAGATACGCAGTATTTT. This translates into CASSVDAQDGDTQYF.

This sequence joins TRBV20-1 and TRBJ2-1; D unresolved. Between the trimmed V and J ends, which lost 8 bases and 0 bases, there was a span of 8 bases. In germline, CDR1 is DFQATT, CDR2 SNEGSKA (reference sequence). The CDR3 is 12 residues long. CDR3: CSLRGSYNEQFF. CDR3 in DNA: TGCAGTCTCAGAGGCTCCTACAATGAGCAGTTCTTC.

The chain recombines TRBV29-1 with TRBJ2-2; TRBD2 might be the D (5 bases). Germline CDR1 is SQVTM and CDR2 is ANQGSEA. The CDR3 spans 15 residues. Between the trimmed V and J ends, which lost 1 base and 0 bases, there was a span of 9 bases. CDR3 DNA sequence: TGCAGCGTTGAAGGATGGGGAGCGAACACCGGGGAGCTGTTTTTT. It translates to CSVEGWGANTGELFF.

The CDR3 loop reads CASSTGPGYEQYF. CDR3 nucleotides: TGTGCCAGCAGCACGGGCCCCGGCTACGAGCAGTACTTC. This chain links TRBV12-3 or TRBV12-4 with TRBJ2-7; D unresolved. The CDR3 is 13 amino acids. The V gene lost 6 bases and the J gene lost 3 bases, with 12 bases spanning the gap.

The CDR3 protein is CASSPRRIAKNIQYF. DNA for the CDR3: TGTGCCAGTAGCCCAAGGCGGATAGCCAAAAACATTCAGTACTTC. The chain couples TRBV19 to TRBJ2-4; D remains ambiguous. This CDR3 has 15 amino acids. In germline, CDR1 is LNHDA, CDR2 SQIVND (reference sequence). Trimming took 6 bases from V and 0 from J, leaving 12 bases between them.

This CDR3 reads CASSMTSGTQETQYF. DNA of the CDR3: TGTGCCAGCAGCATGACTAGCGGGACCCAAGAGACCCAGTACTTC. The chain couples TRBV7-2 to TRBJ2-5, with 11 bases matching TRBD2. After removal of 5 bases from V and 1 base from J, the junction contained 3 bases not matched to a gene. Germline V gives CDR1 SGHTA, CDR2 FQGNSA. CDR3 size: 15 residues.

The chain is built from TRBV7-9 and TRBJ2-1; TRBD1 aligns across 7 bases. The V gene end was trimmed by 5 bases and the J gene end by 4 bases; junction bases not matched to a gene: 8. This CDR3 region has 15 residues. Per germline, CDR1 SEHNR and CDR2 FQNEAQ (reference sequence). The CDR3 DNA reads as TGTGCCAGCAGCCTGGGACAGTACGGATACAATGAGCAGTTCTTC. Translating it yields CASSLGQYGYNEQFF.

CDR3 bases: TGTGCCAGCAGTTTAGAGGATGGGCACGAGACCCAGTACTTC. This translates into CASSLEDGHETQYF. V is TRBV28 and J is TRBJ2-5; D not certain. The CDR3 has 14 residues. CDR1 and CDR2 from the germline V gene are MDHEN and SYDVKM. Trimming removed 2 bases at V and 5 bases at J, with 12 bases between.

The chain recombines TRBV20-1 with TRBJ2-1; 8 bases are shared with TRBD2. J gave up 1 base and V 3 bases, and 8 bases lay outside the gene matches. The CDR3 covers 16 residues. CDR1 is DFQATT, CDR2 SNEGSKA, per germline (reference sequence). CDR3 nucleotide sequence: TGCAGTGCTAGTTCTGTGACTAGCGAGTCCTACAATGAGCAGTTCTTC. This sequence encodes CSASSVTSESYNEQFF.